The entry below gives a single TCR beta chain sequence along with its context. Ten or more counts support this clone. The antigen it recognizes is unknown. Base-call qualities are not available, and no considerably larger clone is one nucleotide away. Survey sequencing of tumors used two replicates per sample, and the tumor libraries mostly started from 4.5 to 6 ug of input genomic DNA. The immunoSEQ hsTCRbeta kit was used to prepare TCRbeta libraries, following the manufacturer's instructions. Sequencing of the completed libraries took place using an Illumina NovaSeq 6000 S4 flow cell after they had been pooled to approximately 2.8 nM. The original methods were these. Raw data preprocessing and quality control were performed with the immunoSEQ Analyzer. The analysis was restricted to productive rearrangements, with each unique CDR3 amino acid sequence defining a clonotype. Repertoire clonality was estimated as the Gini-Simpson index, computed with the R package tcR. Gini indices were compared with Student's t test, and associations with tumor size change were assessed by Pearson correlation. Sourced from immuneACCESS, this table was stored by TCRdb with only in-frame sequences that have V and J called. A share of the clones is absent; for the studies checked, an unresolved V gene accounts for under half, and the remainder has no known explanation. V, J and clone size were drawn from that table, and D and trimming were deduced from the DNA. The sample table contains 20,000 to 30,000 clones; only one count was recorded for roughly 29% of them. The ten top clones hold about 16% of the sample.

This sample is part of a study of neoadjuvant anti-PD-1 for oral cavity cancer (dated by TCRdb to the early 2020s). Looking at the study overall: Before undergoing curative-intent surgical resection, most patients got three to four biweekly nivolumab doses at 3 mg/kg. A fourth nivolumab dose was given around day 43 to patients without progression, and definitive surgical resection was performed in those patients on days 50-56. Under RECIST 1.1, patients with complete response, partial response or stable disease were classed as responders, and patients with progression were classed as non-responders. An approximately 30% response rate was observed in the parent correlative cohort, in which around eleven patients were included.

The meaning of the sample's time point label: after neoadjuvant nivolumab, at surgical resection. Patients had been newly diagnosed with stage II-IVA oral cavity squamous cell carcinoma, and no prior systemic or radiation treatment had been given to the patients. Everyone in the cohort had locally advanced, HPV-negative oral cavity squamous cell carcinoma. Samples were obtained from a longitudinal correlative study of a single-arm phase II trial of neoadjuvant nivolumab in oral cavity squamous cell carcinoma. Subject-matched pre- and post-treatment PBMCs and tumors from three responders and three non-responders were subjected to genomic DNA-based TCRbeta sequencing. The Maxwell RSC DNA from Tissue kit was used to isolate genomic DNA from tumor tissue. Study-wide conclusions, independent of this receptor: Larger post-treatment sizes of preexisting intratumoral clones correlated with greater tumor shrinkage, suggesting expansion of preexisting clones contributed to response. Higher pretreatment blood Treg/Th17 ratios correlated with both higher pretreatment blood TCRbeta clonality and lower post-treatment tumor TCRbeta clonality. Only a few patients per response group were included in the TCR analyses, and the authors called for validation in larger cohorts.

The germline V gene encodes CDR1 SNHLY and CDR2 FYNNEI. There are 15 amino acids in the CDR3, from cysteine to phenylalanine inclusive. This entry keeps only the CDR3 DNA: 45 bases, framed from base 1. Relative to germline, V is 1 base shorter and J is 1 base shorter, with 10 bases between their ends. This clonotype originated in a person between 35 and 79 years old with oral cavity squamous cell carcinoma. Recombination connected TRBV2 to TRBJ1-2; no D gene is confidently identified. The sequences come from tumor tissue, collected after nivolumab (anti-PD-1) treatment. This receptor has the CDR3 CASSEGRSNNYGYTF. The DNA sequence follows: TGTGCCAGCAGTGAAGGCCGTTCGAATAACTATGGCTACACCTTC.